A selection of T cell receptor beta chains follows, all from one sample in a study of OX40 agonist ivuxolimab in advanced cancers. The table came from immunoSEQ multiplex PCR; TCRdb's copy has only in-frame clones and leaves some out. Here the sample spans 60,000 to 100,000 clones, roughly 90% being singletons. The material was CD4+ or CD8+ T cells sorted from blood, obtained in a trial of the OX40 agonist ivuxolimab. These receptors all come from an adult with an advanced solid tumor such as melanoma, head and neck, liver or kidney cancer. CDR3s include the opening cysteine and the closing phenylalanine or tryptophan.

TRBJ2-3 | TRBV5-1 | CASSSVWGTDTQYF
TRBJ2-1 | TRBV12-5 | CASSGGNEQFF
TRBJ1-2 | TRBV4-1 | CASSQVTGVIGYTF
TRBJ2-7 | TRBV5-6 | CASSLVDATGPPYEQYF
TRBJ1-2 | TRBV7-2 | CASSLNPLGGYTF
TRBJ1-1 | TRBV7-2 | CASSQPGSEAFF
TRBJ2-7 | TRBV7-6 | CASSPRSNVYEQYF
TRBJ1-1 | TRBV29-1 | CSVLRAEGNTEAFF
TRBJ2-7 | TRBV9 | CASSVGSGTGLAGETYEQYF
TRBJ1-2 | TRBV21-1 | CASLPDRDSHNYGYTF
TRBJ2-3 | TRBV7-9 | CASTPWRLARRTDTQYF
TRBJ1-1 | TRBV2 | CASSPEGRALSTEAFF
TRBJ2-2 | TRBV1 | CTSEGHTGELFF
TRBJ2-1 | TRBV11-2 | CASSLGGLAPLQFF
TRBJ2-3 | TRBV5-4 | CASTFGQGTDTQYF
TRBJ1-5 | TRBV30 | CAWSVSDFYSNQPQHF
TRBJ1-5 | TRBV28 | CASSFSGPSRTNQPQHF
TRBJ1-1 | TRBV9 | CASSVGNGGNTEAFF
TRBJ2-3 | TRBV5-4 | CASSFKGDTDTQYF
TRBJ2-1 | TRBV11-2 | CASSSQGPSYNEQFF
TRBJ2-1 | TRBV6-5 | CASSYQEGINEQFF
TRBJ1-1 | TRBV11-2 | CASSLGPGHNTEAFF
TRBJ1-4 | TRBV18 | CASSRAYRDSNEKLFF
TRBJ2-3 | TRBV11-2 | CASSLGVVVGGSTDTQYF
TRBJ1-4 | TRBV12-5 | CASAAGINEKLFF
TRBJ2-4 | TRBV15 | CATSRDSLAGGPTKNIQYF
TRBJ2-7 | TRBV5-6 | CASSPSYSDSYEQYF
TRBJ1-1 | TRBV21-1 | CASSLYGSLNTEAFF
TRBJ2-7 | TRBV9 | CASSVEGLGVREQYF
TRBJ2-7 | TRBV27 | CASSLIPGQGTSGEQYF
TRBJ1-1 | TRBV5-1 | CASSLAGGYTEAFF
TRBJ2-1 | TRBV13 | CASSFPTVSSYNEQFF
TRBJ2-1 | TRBV27 | CASSLSAGLMSSYNEQFF
TRBJ1-2 | TRBV27 | CASSLLSWEGAGRNYGYTF
TRBJ2-5 | TRBV7-6 | CASSPWTGRAIAETQYF
TRBJ2-7 | TRBV27 | CASSLSVGYEQYF
TRBJ2-7 | TRBV5-8 | CASSLDLAHYEQYF
TRBJ2-5 | TRBV6-6 | CASSYITEQETQYF
TRBJ2-7 | TRBV4-1 | CASSHLGGGEQYF
TRBJ1-5 | TRBV4-2 | CASSQSRDRANQPQHF
TRBJ2-7 | TRBV27 | CAILDEETYEQYF
TRBJ1-1 | TRBV6-7 | CARKWGNAFF
TRBJ2-7 | TRBV7-6 | CASSAGTGGSYEQYF
TRBJ1-1 | TRBV6-6 | CASSYGTTHGAFF
TRBJ2-5 | TRBV10-2 | CASNPEGTQYF
TRBJ2-7 | TRBV29-1 | CSVEPIVAGLTYEQYF
TRBJ2-1 | TRBV13 | CASTEGLGAYNEQFF
TRBJ1-2 | TRBV10-3 | CAISESPANEGQDYGYTF
TRBJ2-2 | TRBV9 | CASSVGRNTGELFF
TRBJ2-1 | TRBV11-2 | CASRIGGPYNEQFF
TRBJ2-3 | TRBV13 | CASSSGDRGTDTQYF
TRBJ2-7 | TRBV30 | CAWSTGTGYEQYF
TRBJ2-1 | TRBV27 | CASTWGAGGSSYNEQFF
TRBJ1-2 | TRBV7-9 | CASSLWTDGYTF
TRBJ2-1 | TRBV6-5 | CATQGNGLHNEQFF
TRBJ1-5 | TRBV9 | CASSPGGEASNQPQHF
TRBJ2-7 | TRBV4-3 | CASSPAPYTTYEQYF
TRBJ2-6 | TRBV7-9 | CASSFSGGANVLTF